The rows below give T cell receptor beta chains drawn from one sample of a study of blood T cell repertoires in COVID-19. Sequencing was performed with immunoSEQ multiplex PCR; in TCRdb, only in-frame clones are kept and a portion is missing. The table lists 80,000 to 85,000 clones, approximately 86% of them singletons. Material for sequencing was peripheral blood. Source of these receptors: a woman of 80 years or more with acute or convalescent COVID-19. Each CDR3 is given with its conserved first and last residue. A D gene is named only where the DNA matches it firmly. Some rows mark clone size as missing; the rest say once, few, many or name a class of expanded clone.

D gene	V gene	J gene	clone size	CDR3 length	CDR3 protein	CDR3 DNA
NA	TRBV5-1	TRBJ2-5	NA	11	CASGAGEAQYF	TGCGCCAGCGGCGCTGGGGAGGCCCAGTACTTC
TRBD2	TRBV6-5	TRBJ2-3	NA	16	CASSFGTSGFTDTQYF	TGTGCCAGCAGTTTCGGGACTAGCGGCTTCACAGATACGCAGTATTTT
TRBD1	TRBV6-5	TRBJ2-7	NA	15	CASSSGQGALGEQYF	TGTGCCAGCAGTTCCGGGCAGGGGGCATTGGGCGAGCAGTACTTC
NA	TRBV18	TRBJ1-1	NA	16	CASSPLVITSNTEAFF	TGTGCCAGCTCACCACTTGTAATAACCAGTAACACTGAAGCTTTCTTT
TRBD1	TRBV3-1/TRBV3-2	TRBJ2-3	NA	16	CASSAYRDRSTDTQYF	TGTGCCAGCAGCGCATACCGGGACAGGAGCACAGATACGCAGTATTTT
TRBD1	TRBV5-1	TRBJ2-1	NA	15	CASSSQGAEYNEQFF	TGCGCCAGCAGCTCACAGGGGGCCGAGTACAATGAGCAGTTCTTC
NA	TRBV5-4	TRBJ1-1	NA	13	CASSSRDTGEAFF	TGTGCCAGCAGCTCCCGGGACACGGGTGAAGCTTTCTTT
NA	TRBV6-5	TRBJ2-7	NA	13	CASKAGGGYEQYF	TGTGCCAGCAAGGCAGGAGGTGGGTACGAGCAGTACTTC
NA	TRBV14	TRBJ2-3	few	18	CASSQDQGEGRAADTQYF	TGTGCCAGCAGCCAAGACCAAGGTGAGGGAAGAGCGGCAGATACGCAGTATTTT
NA	TRBV12-3/TRBV12-4	TRBJ1-2	NA	13	CASSPIGGYGYTF	TGTGCCAGCAGTCCCATAGGGGGTTATGGCTACACCTTC
NA	TRBV4-3	TRBJ2-3	NA	15	CASSQGASGTDTQYF	TGCGCCAGCAGCCAAGGGGCTAGCGGCACAGATACGCAGTATTTT
TRBD1	TRBV11-1	TRBJ2-2	NA	12	CASKTGTGELFF	TGTGCCAGCAAGACAGGGACCGGGGAGCTGTTTTTT
TRBD1	TRBV15	TRBJ1-2	NA	14	CATSKDRGWGGYTF	TGTGCCACCAGCAAAGACAGGGGGTGGGGTGGCTACACCTTC
TRBD1	TRBV5-1	TRBJ1-1	NA	14	CASSSNRGRGEAFF	TGCGCCAGCAGCTCGAACAGGGGGCGCGGTGAAGCTTTCTTT
TRBD1	TRBV19	TRBJ1-5	NA	13	CASSEQGGQPQHF	TGTGCCAGTAGTGAGCAGGGGGGTCAGCCCCAGCATTTT
NA	TRBV24-1	TRBJ2-1	NA	16	CATSDSQASSYNEQFF	TGTGCCACCAGTGATTCTCAGGCGTCCTCCTACAATGAGCAGTTCTTC
NA	TRBV10-3	TRBJ1-2	NA	13	CAISESPGGGYTF	TGTGCCATCAGTGAGTCACCGGGGGGTGGCTACACCTTC
NA	TRBV7-2	TRBJ2-7	NA	13	CASSPRPEYEQYF	TGTGCCAGCAGCCCCAGACCGGAGTACGAGCAGTACTTC
TRBD1	TRBV7-2	TRBJ1-2	NA	16	CASSSTVDRGRDGYTF	TGTGCCAGCAGCTCAACCGTGGACAGGGGGCGGGATGGCTACACCTTC
TRBD1	TRBV5-1	TRBJ1-2	NA	16	CASSDNPGRGRSGYTF	TGCGCCAGCAGCGACAACCCGGGCAGGGGGCGATCCGGCTACACCTTC
NA	TRBV7-3	TRBJ2-5	NA	13	CASSPDRQETQYF	TGTGCCAGCAGCCCGGACAGACAAGAGACCCAGTACTTC
NA	TRBV18	TRBJ2-7	NA	14	CASSPNQDSYEQYF	TGTGCCAGCTCACCAAACCAGGACTCCTACGAGCAGTACTTC